Listed below are T cell receptor beta chains from one sample, sequenced in a study of shared clonotypes between healthy human individuals. This table comes from immunoSEQ multiplex PCR, and its TCRdb copy is limited to in-frame clones, with some not included. This sample has about 2 million clones, with just under 95% found just once. The sample was naive CD8+ T cells sorted from blood. The receptors shown here come from a man aged 18 to 29 in good health. Both conserved end residues are part of each CDR3. The D gene is left open where the match is weak. Only some rows state a clone size, as once, few, many or a class for expanded clones.

v_call	d_call	j_call	clone_size	cdr3_nt	cdr3_aa
TRBV9	-	TRBJ2-5	once	TGTGCCAGCAGCGTCGCACAGGGTTGGGTAGAGACCCAGTACTTC	CASSVAQGWVETQYF
TRBV29-1	TRBD1	TRBJ1-2	-	TGCAGCGTTGAAGATGACAGGGGGCGAGGCTACACCTTC	CSVEDDRGRGYTF
TRBV28	TRBD2	TRBJ2-1	-	TGTGCCAGCACTTGGGAGCGGGGGGCGCGAGATGAGCAGTTCTTC	CASTWERGARDEQFF
TRBV6-6	-	TRBJ2-1	-	TGTGCCAGCAGTACCCTCGGGGTCTACAATGAGCAGTTCTTC	CASSTLGVYNEQFF
TRBV7-9	-	TRBJ2-6	-	TGTGCCAGCAACCCACAGGGCCCTTCTGGGGCCAACGTCCTGACTTTC	CASNPQGPSGANVLTF
TRBV2	-	TRBJ2-1	-	TGTGCCAGCAGTGAGGGCTTCCCAGATGCCTACAATGAGCAGTTCTTC	CASSEGFPDAYNEQFF
TRBV4-1	-	TRBJ2-7	-	TGCGCCAGCAGCCAAGACGCAGGATACTACGAGCAGTACTTC	CASSQDAGYYEQYF
TRBV28	-	TRBJ2-7	-	TGTGCCAGCAGTTTACCGGGCCTACCTACTTGGGAGCAGTACTTC	CASSLPGLPTWEQYF
TRBV6-5	-	TRBJ2-5	-	TGTGCCAGCACTACCCTCAGGGGCGGAGAGACCCAGTACTTC	CASTTLRGGETQYF
TRBV6-5	TRBD1	TRBJ2-7	-	TGTGCCAGCACGGACAGGGCTTACGAGCAGTACTTC	CASTDRAYEQYF
TRBV10-1	TRBD2	TRBJ2-7	-	TGCGCCAGCAGTGATGCCCCGGGACTAGCGGGATACGAGCAGTACTTC	CASSDAPGLAGYEQYF
TRBV14	-	TRBJ1-1	-	TGTGCCAGCAGCCAAGCGGCAGGGTACCATACTGAAGCTTTCTTT	CASSQAAGYHTEAFF
TRBV4-1	TRBD2	TRBJ2-3	-	TGCGCCAGCAGCCAAGATCCATCTAGCGGGGGCAACACAGATACGCAGTATTTT	CASSQDPSSGGNTDTQYF
TRBV7-9	-	TRBJ2-3	-	TGTGCCAGCAGCTTAGGTCTAGTGGTAGATACGCAGTATTTT	CASSLGLVVDTQYF
TRBV4-3	TRBD2	TRBJ2-2	-	TGCGCCAGCAGCCTTTTAAGCGGGAGCTTGAGCGGGGAGCTGTTTTTT	CASSLLSGSLSGELFF
TRBV7-9	TRBD1	TRBJ1-4	-	TGTGCCAGCAACACAGGGGGGGAAAAACTGTTTTTT	CASNTGGEKLFF
TRBV4-2	TRBD2	TRBJ2-3	-	TGTGCCAGCAGCCAAGATCCCTACAGCGGGGTTACAGATACGCAGTATTTT	CASSQDPYSGVTDTQYF